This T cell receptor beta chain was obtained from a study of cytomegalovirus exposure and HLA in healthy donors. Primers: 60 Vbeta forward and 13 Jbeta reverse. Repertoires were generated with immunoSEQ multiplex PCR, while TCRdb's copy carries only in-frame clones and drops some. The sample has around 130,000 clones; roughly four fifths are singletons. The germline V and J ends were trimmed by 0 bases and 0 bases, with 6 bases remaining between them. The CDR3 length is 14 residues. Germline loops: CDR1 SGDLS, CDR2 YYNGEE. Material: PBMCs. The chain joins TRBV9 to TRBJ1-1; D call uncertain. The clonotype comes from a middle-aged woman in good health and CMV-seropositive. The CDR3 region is CASSVGVVNTEAFF. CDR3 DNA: TGTGCCAGCAGCGTAGGAGTTGTGAACACTGAAGCTTTCTTT. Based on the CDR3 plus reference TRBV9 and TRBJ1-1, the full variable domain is DSGVTQTPKHLITATGQRVTLRCSPRSGDLSVYWYQQSLDQGLQFLIQYYNGEERAKGNILERFSAQQFPDLHSELNLSSLELGDSALYFCASSVGVVNTEAFFGQGTRLTVV.